These T cell receptor beta chains were read from a single sample in a study of CD4+ T cells in melanoma. Profiled with immunoSEQ multiplex PCR; TCRdb holds only in-frame clones, not every one. The table lists 10,000 or so clones, roughly 60% of them singletons, with about 12% in the top ten. The sample comprised cells from a culture (not recorded whether cultured in vitro). The source is a human donor with melanoma. CDR3s include the opening cysteine and the closing phenylalanine or tryptophan. The D gene is left open where the match is weak. Only some rows state a clone size, as once, few, many or a class for expanded clones.

D gene,V gene,clone size,J gene,CDR3 DNA,CDR3 protein
TRBD1,TRBV30,few,TRBJ2-2,TGTGCCTGGAGTGGCAGACAGGGGGTCAACCGGGAGCTGTTTTTT,CAWSGRQGVNRELFF
-,TRBV5-1,-,TRBJ2-3,TGCGCCAGCAGCCCGAGTACAGGGACTAGCACAGATACGCAGTATTTT,CASSPSTGTSTDTQYF
-,TRBV2,once,TRBJ2-2,TGTGCCAGCAGCAGGGACACCGGGGAGCTGTTTTTT,CASSRDTGELFF
-,TRBV6-6,few,TRBJ1-5,TGTGCCAGCACCCCAGGGAATCAGCCCCAGCATTTT,CASTPGNQPQHF
-,TRBV7-8,-,TRBJ1-1,TGTGCCAGCAGCTCCGGGACAGAAGCTTTCTTT,CASSSGTEAFF
TRBD1,TRBV5-1,-,TRBJ1-2,TGCGCCAGCAGCTCGAGACAGGGGTCGCGGGTGGATGGCTACACCTTC,CASSSRQGSRVDGYTF
-,TRBV5-1,-,TRBJ1-1,TGCGCCAGCAGCTTGGGGGCGCTTAACACTGAAGCTTTCTTT,CASSLGALNTEAFF
TRBD2,TRBV2,-,TRBJ2-1,TGTGCCAGCGGGAAACATCCACCGGGACTAGCGGCGAGCTCCTACAATGAGCAGTTCTTC,CASGKHPPGLAASSYNEQFF
-,TRBV30,-,TRBJ1-2,TGTGCCTGGAGTGTACAGTCAGGAGGGAGTAGTGGCTACACCTTC,CAWSVQSGGSSGYTF
TRBD1,TRBV6-6,-,TRBJ2-3,TGTGCCAGCAGCCAAGCAGGGGGCGCAGATACGCAGTATTTT,CASSQAGGADTQYF
-,TRBV6-1,-,TRBJ2-5,TGTGCCAGCAGGCGCCCGGGGCGCTTAGAAGAGACCCAGTACTTC,CASRRPGRLEETQYF
TRBD2,TRBV6-5,-,TRBJ2-5,TGTGCCAGCCGTCGATCCAGGGAGGGGGAGACCCAGTACTTC,CASRRSREGETQYF
-,TRBV5-1,-,TRBJ2-3,TGCGCCAGCACGCTGTATAGGGATACGCAGTATTTT,CASTLYRDTQYF
-,TRBV5-6,-,TRBJ1-2,TGTGCCAGCAGCTTGGTCGGGGGCTCCTATGGCTACACCTTC,CASSLVGGSYGYTF
-,TRBV7-9,-,TRBJ1-5,TGTGCCAGCAGCTTAGCAGGACAGCCCCAGCATTTT,CASSLAGQPQHF
-,TRBV11-2,-,TRBJ2-5,TGTGCCAGCAGCCTTGGGTCGTGGGCGGGAGAGACCCAGTACTTC,CASSLGSWAGETQYF
-,TRBV9,-,TRBJ1-1,TGTGCCAGCAGCGTATTGGGCAGGTTCTCTGAAGCTTTCTTT,CASSVLGRFSEAFF
-,TRBV28,-,TRBJ1-6,TGTGCCAGCAGTTTCTCATCCAGGCCTGAGGCCCTCCACTTT,CASSFSSRPEALHF
-,TRBV7-9,-,TRBJ2-3,TGTGCCAGCAGCCCAGAGGGGACTGGCACAGATACGCAGTATTTT,CASSPEGTGTDTQYF
-,TRBV4-2,-,TRBJ1-2,TGTGCCAGCAGCCAAGATATCCGGGACACACGTCATGGCTACACCTTC,CASSQDIRDTRHGYTF